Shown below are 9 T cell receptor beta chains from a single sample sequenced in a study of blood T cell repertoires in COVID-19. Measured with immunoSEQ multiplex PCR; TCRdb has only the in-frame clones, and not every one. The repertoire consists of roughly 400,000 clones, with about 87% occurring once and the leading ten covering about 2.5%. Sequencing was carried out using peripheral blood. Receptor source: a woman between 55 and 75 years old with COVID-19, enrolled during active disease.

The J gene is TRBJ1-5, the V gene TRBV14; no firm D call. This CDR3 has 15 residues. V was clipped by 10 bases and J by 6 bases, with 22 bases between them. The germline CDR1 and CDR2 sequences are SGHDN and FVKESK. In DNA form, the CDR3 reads TGTGCCAACGGAATTACTATCGGCGGTGGTCAGCCCCAGCATTTT. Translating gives CANGITIGGGQPQHF.

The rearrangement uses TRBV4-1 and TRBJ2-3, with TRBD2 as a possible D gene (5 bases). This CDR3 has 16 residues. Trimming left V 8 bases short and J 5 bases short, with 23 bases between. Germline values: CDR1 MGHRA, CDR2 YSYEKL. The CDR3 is CASRGLAVDAEDTQYF. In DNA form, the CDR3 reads TGCGCCAGCCGCGGGTTGGCAGTTGACGCTGAAGATACGCAGTATTTT.

In DNA, the CDR3 is TGTGCCAGCAGCGCCAGACTAGCGGGGGCCTCCTACAATGAGCAGTTCTTC. Translating gives CASSARLAGASYNEQFF. The chain employs TRBV9 and TRBJ2-1; 12 bases align to TRBD2. Germline V gene sequence: CDR1 SGDLS, CDR2 YYNGEE. Trimming removed 3 bases from V and 0 bases from J; junction bases left unmatched: 4. The CDR3 has 17 amino acids. Based on the CDR3 plus reference TRBV9 and TRBJ2-1, the full variable domain is DSGVTQTPKHLITATGQRVTLRCSPRSGDLSVYWYQQSLDQGLQFLIQYYNGEERAKGNILERFSAQQFPDLHSELNLSSLELGDSALYFCASSARLAGASYNEQFFGPGTRLTVL.

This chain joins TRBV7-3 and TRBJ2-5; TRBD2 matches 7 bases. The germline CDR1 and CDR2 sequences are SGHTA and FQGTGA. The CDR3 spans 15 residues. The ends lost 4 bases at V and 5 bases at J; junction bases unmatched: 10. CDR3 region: CASSSAGYPSETQYF. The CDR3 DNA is TGTGCCAGCAGCTCAGCGGGGTATCCGAGTGAGACCCAGTACTTC.

The chain's CDR3 is CASSGVGAGETQYF. CDR3 nucleotides: TGTGCCAGCAGCGGAGTGGGGGCCGGAGAGACCCAGTACTTC. The chain links TRBV9 to TRBJ2-5; D is possibly TRBD1 (6 bases). V was shortened by 3 bases and J by 4 bases, with 13 bases between the two germline ends. CDR3 length equals 14 residues. Germline V gives CDR1 SGDLS, CDR2 YYNGEE.

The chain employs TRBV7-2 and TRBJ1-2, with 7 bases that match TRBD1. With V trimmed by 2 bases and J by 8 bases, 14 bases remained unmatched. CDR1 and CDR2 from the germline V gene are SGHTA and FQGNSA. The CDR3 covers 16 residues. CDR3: CASSLSVGQVEGGYTF. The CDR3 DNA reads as TGTGCCAGCAGCTTATCCGTTGGACAGGTGGAGGGAGGCTACACCTTC.

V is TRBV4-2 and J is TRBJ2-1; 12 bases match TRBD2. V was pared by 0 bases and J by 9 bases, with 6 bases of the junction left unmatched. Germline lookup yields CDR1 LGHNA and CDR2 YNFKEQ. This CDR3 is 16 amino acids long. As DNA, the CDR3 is TGTGCCAGCAGCCAAGAGCTAGCGGGGGGGCCGGGTGAGCAGTTCTTC. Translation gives CASSQELAGGPGEQFF.

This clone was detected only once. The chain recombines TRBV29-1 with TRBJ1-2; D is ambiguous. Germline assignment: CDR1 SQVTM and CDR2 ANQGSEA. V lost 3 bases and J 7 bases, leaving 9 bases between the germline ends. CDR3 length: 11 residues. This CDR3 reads CSVDEKSGYTF. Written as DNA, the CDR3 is TGCAGCGTTGACGAGAAAAGTGGCTACACCTTC.

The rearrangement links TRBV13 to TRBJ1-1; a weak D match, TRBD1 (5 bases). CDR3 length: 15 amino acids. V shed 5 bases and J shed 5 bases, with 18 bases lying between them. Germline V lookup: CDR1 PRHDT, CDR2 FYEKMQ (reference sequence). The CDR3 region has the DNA TGTGCCAGCAGCATCGATAGTTCGGGGGGGACTGAAGCTTTCTTT. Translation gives CASSIDSSGGTEAFF.